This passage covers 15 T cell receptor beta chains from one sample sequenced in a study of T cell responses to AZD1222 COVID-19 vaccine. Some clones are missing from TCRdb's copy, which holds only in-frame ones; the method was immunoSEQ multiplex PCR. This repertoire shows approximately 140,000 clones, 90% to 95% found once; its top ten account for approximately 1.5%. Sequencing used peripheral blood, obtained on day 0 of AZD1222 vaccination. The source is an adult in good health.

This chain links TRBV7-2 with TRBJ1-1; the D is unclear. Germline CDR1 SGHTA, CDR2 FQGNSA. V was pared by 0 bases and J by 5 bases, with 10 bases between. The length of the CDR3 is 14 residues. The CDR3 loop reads CASSLASLGTEAFF. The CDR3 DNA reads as TGTGCCAGCAGCTTAGCTTCGTTAGGGACTGAAGCTTTCTTT.

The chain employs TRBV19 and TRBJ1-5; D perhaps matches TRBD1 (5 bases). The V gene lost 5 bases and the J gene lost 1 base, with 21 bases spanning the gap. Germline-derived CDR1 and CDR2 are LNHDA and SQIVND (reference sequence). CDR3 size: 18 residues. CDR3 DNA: TGTGCCAGTAGTGCCGACAGATTACATCACGGCAGCAATCAGCCCCAGCATTTT. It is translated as CASSADRLHHGSNQPQHF.

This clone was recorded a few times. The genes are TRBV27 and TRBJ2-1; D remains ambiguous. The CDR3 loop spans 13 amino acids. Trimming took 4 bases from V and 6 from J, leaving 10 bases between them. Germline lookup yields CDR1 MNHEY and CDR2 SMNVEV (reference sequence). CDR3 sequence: CASSSIQSNEQFF. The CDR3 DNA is TGTGCCAGCAGTTCCATTCAAAGCAATGAGCAGTTCTTC.

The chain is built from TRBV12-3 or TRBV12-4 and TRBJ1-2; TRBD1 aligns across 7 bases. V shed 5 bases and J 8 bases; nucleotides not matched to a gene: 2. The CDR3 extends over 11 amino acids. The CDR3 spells CASSTGVGYTF. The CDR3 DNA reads TGTGCCAGCAGTACAGGGGTCGGCTACACCTTC.

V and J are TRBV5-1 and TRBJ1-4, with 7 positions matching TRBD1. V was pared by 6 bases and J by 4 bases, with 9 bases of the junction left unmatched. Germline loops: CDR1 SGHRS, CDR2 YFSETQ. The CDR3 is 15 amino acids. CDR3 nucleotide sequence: TGCGCCAGCACTAGGGCGACAGGGAGTAATGAAAAACTGTTTTTT. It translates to CASTRATGSNEKLFF.

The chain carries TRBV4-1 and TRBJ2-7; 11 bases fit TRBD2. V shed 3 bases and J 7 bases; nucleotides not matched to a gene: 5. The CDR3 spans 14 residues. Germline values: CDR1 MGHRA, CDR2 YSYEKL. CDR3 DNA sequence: TGCGCCAGCAGCCACGCGGGACTAGCGGCTGAGCAGTACTTC. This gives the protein CASSHAGLAAEQYF.

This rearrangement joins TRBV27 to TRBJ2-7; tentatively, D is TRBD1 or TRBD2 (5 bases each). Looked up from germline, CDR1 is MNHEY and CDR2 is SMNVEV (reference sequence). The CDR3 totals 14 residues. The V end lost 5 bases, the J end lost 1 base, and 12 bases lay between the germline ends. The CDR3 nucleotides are TGTGCCAGCAGTCTTACAGGACTTTCCTACGAGCAGTACTTC. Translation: CASSLTGLSYEQYF.

CDR3 DNA: TGTGCCAGCAGTGGGACTAGCGGGGCAGATACGCAGTATTTT. Its translation is CASSGTSGADTQYF. The rearrangement joins TRBV6-4 to TRBJ2-3; TRBD2 matches 12 bases. This CDR3 has 14 amino acids. J gave up 4 bases and V 4 bases, and 0 bases lay outside the gene matches. CDR1 is MRHNA and CDR2 is SNTAGT in the germline V gene.

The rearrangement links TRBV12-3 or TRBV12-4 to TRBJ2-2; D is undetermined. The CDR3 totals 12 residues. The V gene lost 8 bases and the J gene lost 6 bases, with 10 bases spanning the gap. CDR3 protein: CASVGNSGELFF. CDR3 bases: TGTGCCAGCGTCGGCAACTCCGGGGAGCTGTTTTTT.

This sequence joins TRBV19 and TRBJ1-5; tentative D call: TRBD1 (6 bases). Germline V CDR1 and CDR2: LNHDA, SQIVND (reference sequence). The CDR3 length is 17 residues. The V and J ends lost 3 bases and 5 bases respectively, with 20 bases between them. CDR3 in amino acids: CASSIYWRGGSDQPQHF. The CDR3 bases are TGTGCCAGTAGTATCTACTGGAGGGGGGGCTCGGATCAGCCCCAGCATTTT.

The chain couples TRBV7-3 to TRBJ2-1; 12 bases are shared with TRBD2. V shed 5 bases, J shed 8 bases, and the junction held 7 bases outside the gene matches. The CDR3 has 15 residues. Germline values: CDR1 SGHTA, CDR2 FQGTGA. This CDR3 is CASSPGLAGRDEQFF. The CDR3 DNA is TGTGCCAGCAGCCCAGGACTAGCGGGACGAGATGAGCAGTTCTTC.

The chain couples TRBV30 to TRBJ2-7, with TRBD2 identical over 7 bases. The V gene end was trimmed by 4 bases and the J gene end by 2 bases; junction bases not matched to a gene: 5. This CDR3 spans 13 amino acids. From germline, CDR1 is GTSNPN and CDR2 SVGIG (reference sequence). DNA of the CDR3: TGTGCCTGGACGCGGGGGAGTCCCTACGAGCAGTACTTC. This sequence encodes CAWTRGSPYEQYF.

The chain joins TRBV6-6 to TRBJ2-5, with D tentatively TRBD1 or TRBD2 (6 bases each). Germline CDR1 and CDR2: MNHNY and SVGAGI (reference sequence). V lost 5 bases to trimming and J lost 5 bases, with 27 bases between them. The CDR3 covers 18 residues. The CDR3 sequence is CASSQGPRIQGGFETQYF. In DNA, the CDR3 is TGTGCCAGCAGTCAGGGACCTAGAATCCAAGGGGGGTTCGAGACCCAGTACTTC.

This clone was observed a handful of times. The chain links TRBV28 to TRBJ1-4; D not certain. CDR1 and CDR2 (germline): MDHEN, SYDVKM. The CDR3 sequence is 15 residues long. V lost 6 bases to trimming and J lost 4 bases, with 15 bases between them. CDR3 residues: CASRYTGVGNEKLFF. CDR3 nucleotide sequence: TGTGCCAGCAGATACACTGGGGTCGGTAATGAAAAACTGTTTTTT.

CDR3 sequence: CASSPLGTSGRASDTQYF. The CDR3 bases are TGTGCCAGCAGCCCCTTGGGGACTAGCGGGAGGGCCAGCGATACGCAGTATTTT. The rearrangement joins TRBV7-2 to TRBJ2-3; the match to TRBD2 covers 16 bases. Germline-derived CDR1 and CDR2 are SGHTA and FQGNSA. V was clipped by 5 bases and J by 6 bases; unmatched bases: 11. The CDR3 runs 18 residues.